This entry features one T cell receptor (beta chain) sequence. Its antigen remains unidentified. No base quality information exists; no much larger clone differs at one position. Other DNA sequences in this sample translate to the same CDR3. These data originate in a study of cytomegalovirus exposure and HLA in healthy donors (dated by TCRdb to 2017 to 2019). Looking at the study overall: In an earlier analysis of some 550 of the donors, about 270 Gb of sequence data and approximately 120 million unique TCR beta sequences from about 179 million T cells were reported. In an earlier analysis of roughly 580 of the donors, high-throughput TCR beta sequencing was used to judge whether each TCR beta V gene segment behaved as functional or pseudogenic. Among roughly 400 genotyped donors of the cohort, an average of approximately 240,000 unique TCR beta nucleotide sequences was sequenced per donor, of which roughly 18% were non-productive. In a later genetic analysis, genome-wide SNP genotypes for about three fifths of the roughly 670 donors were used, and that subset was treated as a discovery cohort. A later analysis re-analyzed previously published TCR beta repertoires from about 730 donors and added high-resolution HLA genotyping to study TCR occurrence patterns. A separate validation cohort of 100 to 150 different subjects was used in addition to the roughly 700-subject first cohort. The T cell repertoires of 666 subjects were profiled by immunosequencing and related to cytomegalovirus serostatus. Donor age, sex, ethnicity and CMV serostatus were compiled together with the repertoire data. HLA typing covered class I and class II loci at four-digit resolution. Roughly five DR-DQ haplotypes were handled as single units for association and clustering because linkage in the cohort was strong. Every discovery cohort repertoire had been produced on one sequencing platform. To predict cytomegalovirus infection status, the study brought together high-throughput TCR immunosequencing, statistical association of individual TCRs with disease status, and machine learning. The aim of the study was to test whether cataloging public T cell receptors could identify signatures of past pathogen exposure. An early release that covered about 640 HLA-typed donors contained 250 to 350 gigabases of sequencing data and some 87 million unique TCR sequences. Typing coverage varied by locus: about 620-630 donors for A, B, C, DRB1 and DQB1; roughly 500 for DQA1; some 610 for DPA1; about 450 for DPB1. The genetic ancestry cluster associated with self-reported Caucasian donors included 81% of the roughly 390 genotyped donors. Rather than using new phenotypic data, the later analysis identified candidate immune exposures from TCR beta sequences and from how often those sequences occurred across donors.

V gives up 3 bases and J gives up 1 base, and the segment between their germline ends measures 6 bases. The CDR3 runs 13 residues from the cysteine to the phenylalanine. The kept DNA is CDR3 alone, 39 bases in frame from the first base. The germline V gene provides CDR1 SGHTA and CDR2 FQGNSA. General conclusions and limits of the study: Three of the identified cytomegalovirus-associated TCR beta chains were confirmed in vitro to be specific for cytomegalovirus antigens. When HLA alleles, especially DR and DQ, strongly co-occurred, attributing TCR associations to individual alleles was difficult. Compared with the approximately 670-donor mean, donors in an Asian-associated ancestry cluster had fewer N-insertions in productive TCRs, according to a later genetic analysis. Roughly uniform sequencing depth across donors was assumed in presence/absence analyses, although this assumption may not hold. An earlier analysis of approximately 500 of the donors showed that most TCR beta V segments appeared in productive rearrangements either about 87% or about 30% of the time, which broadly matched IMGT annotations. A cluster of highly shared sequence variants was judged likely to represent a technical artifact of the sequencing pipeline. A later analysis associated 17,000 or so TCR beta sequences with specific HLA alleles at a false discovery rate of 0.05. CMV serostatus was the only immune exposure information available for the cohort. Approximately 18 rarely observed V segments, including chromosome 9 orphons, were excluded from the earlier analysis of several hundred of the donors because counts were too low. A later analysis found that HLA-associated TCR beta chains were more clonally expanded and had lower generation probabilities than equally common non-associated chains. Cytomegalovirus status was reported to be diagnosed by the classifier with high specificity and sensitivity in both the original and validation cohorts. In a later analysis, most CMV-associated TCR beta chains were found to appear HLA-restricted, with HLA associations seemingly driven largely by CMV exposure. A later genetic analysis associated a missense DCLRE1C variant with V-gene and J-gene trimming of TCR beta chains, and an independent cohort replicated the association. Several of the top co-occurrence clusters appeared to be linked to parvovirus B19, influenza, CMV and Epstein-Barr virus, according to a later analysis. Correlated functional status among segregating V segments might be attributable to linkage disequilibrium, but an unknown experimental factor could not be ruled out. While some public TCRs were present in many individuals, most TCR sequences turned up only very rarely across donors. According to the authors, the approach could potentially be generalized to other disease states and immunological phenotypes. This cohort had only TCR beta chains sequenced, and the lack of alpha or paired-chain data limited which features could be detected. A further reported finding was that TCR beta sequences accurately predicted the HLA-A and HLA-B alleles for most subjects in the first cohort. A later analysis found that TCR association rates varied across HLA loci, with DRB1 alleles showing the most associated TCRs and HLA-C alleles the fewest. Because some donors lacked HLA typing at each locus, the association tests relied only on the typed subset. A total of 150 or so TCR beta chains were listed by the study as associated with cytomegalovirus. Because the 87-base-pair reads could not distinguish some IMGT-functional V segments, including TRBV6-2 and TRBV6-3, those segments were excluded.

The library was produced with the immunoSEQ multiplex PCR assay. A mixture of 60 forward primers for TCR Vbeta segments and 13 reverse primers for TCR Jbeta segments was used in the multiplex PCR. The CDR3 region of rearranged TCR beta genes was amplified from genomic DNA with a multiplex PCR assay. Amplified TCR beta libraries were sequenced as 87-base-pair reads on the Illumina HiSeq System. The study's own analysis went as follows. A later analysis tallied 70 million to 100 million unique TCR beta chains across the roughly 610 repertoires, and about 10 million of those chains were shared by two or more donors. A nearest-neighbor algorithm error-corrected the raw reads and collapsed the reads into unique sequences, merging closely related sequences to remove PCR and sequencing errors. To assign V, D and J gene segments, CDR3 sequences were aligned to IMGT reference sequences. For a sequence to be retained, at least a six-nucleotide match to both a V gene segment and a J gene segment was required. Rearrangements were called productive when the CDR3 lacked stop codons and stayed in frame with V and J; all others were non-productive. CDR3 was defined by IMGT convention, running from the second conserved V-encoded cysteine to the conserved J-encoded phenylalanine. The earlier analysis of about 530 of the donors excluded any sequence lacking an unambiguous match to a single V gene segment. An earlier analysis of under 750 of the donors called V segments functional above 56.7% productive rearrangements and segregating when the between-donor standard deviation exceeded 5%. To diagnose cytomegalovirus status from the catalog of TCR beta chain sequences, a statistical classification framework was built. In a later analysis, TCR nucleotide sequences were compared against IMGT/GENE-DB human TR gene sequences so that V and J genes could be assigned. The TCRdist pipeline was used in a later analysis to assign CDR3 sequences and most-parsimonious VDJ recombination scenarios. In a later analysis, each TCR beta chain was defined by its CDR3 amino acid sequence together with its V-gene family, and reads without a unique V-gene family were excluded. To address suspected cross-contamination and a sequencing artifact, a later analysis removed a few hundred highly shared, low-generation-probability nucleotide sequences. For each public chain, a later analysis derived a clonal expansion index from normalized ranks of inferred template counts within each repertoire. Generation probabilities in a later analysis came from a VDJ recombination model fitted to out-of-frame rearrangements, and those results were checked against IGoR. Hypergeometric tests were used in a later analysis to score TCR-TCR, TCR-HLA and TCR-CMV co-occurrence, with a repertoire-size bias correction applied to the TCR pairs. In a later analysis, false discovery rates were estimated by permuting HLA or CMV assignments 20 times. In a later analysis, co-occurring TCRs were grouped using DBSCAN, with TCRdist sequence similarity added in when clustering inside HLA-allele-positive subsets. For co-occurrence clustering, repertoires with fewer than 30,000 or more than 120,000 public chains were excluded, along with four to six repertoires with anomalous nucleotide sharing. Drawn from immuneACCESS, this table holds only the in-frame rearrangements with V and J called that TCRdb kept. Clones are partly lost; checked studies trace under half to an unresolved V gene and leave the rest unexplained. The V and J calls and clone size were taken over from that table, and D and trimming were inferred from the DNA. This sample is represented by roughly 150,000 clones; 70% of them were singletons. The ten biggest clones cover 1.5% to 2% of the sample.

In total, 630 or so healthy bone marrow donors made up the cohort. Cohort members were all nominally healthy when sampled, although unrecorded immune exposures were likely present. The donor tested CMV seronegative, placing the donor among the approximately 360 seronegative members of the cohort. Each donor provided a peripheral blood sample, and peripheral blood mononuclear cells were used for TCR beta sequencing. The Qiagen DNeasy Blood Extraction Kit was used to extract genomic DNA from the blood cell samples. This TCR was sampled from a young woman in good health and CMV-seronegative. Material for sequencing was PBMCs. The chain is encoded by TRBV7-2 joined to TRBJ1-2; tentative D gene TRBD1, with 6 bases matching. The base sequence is TGTGCCAGCAGCTTGGACAGTAACTATGGCTACACCTTC. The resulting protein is CASSLDSNYGYTF.